This is a list of T cell receptor beta chains from one sample in a study of T-cell memory formation after mild COVID-19. A single record per CDR3 protein comes from TCRdb applying MiXCR to the 5' RACE reads. The sample carries about 470,000 distinct CDR3 sequences, over 15% recorded once. Material: PBMCs or a T cell subset sorted from them (not recorded which). These receptors all come from an adult woman who had mild COVID-19 (a few samples of this study predate the infection). Cell type and time point are not known. The conserved cysteine and the conserved F or W are not part of the CDR3 here. D genes are given only for firm matches. Rows may omit the clone size; those that give it use once, few, many or a size class.

J: TRBJ1-5; D: -; size: few; V: TRBV20-1; CDR3: SARASGNPNQPQH
J: TRBJ2-1; D: -; size: -; V: TRBV15; CDR3: ATSRGWVRGTHNEQF
J: TRBJ2-7; D: -; size: -; V: TRBV5-1; CDR3: ASSWGTGYEQY
J: TRBJ2-5; D: TRBD2; size: few; V: TRBV5-1; CDR3: ASSSGLAGVQETQY
J: TRBJ2-1; D: TRBD2; size: -; V: TRBV10-3; CDR3: AISEPMAGEGINEQF
J: TRBJ1-3; D: TRBD1; size: few; V: TRBV7-9; CDR3: ASSRHSPGQGAGNTIY
J: TRBJ2-1; D: TRBD2; size: -; V: TRBV5-5; CDR3: ASSLLAGYYNEQF
J: TRBJ1-3; D: TRBD1; size: -; V: TRBV5-1; CDR3: ASSLGTGGNTIY
J: TRBJ2-5; D: -; size: few; V: TRBV15; CDR3: ATSRERGGETQY
J: TRBJ2-7; D: TRBD1; size: -; V: TRBV27; CDR3: ASSELDRPDEQY
J: TRBJ2-1; D: -; size: few; V: TRBV5-1; CDR3: ASNRGGVLDTSRVGNEQF
J: TRBJ2-5; D: TRBD2; size: many; V: TRBV18; CDR3: ASSPPLAGGRETQY
J: TRBJ2-6; D: -; size: few; V: TRBV5-8; CDR3: ASSFLDRYDFSGANVLT
J: TRBJ2-3; D: TRBD1; size: few; V: TRBV7-8; CDR3: ASSRQTGTGTDTQY
J: TRBJ2-1; D: TRBD2; size: few; V: TRBV5-8; CDR3: ASFERGTYNEQF
J: TRBJ1-2; D: TRBD1; size: -; V: TRBV2; CDR3: ASREDRSDGYT
J: TRBJ2-1; D: -; size: few; V: TRBV12-3/TRBV12-4; CDR3: ASSQGTEQF
J: TRBJ1-1; D: -; size: few; V: TRBV5-4; CDR3: ASSPEARMNTEAF
J: TRBJ2-3; D: -; size: many; V: TRBV5-1; CDR3: ASSLTATTEESQY
J: TRBJ2-7; D: -; size: -; V: TRBV2; CDR3: ASSEYPYEQY
J: TRBJ2-2; D: -; size: -; V: TRBV6-2/TRBV6-3; CDR3: ASSYRQDTGELF
J: TRBJ1-4; D: TRBD1; size: many; V: TRBV5-1; CDR3: ASSGAGQGGEKLF
J: TRBJ2-1; D: TRBD2; size: many; V: TRBV5-6; CDR3: ASSLRGGAYNEQF
J: TRBJ1-5; D: -; size: few; V: TRBV7-2; CDR3: ASSSGGAGLPQH
J: TRBJ2-7; D: -; size: few; V: TRBV25-1; CDR3: ASRGGAGRYEQY
J: TRBJ1-1; D: -; size: -; V: TRBV5-6; CDR3: ASSPRRRVRDTEAF
J: TRBJ2-3; D: -; size: few; V: TRBV12-3/TRBV12-4; CDR3: ASTQGDTQY
J: TRBJ1-1; D: -; size: few; V: TRBV20-1; CDR3: SAREGISTEAF
J: TRBJ1-6; D: TRBD1; size: -; V: TRBV7-3; CDR3: ASSLTGTGGFNSPLH
J: TRBJ2-4; D: -; size: few; V: TRBV14; CDR3: ASSQGPGNIQY
J: TRBJ2-2; D: -; size: -; V: TRBV12-3/TRBV12-4; CDR3: ASRAEVTTGELF
J: TRBJ2-7; D: -; size: few; V: TRBV20-1; CDR3: SAPDGYEQY
J: TRBJ2-3; D: -; size: -; V: TRBV4-2; CDR3: ASSQDLSGSDTQY
J: TRBJ1-1; D: -; size: -; V: TRBV5-1; CDR3: ASSRGDGENTEAF
J: TRBJ1-2; D: -; size: few; V: TRBV7-9; CDR3: ASSLTGTQGGGYGYT
J: TRBJ2-1; D: -; size: few; V: TRBV2; CDR3: ASYLFPEQF
J: TRBJ1-1; D: -; size: -; V: TRBV12-3/TRBV12-4; CDR3: ASSLGHLNTEAF
J: TRBJ2-7; D: TRBD1; size: many; V: TRBV7-9; CDR3: ASSSRDRAYEQY
J: TRBJ2-1; D: TRBD2; size: -; V: TRBV30; CDR3: AWSVGTSGGVEQF
J: TRBJ2-7; D: TRBD2; size: -; V: TRBV6-2/TRBV6-3; CDR3: ASSPLSGRAYEQY
J: TRBJ2-3; D: -; size: -; V: TRBV4-1; CDR3: ASSPSGAADTDTQY
J: TRBJ1-5; D: TRBD1; size: few; V: TRBV15; CDR3: ATSRDRGQGRGQPQH
J: TRBJ2-1; D: TRBD1; size: -; V: TRBV6-5; CDR3: ASSGQGRNEQF
J: TRBJ2-1; D: TRBD2; size: many; V: TRBV7-2; CDR3: ASSLAGLARHEQF
J: TRBJ1-4; D: TRBD1; size: few; V: TRBV5-1; CDR3: ASSSGTDNEKLF
J: TRBJ1-1; D: TRBD1; size: -; V: TRBV30; CDR3: AWILTGGFAF
J: TRBJ2-2; D: TRBD1; size: once; V: TRBV7-2; CDR3: ASSLALYRGNTGELF
J: TRBJ2-3; D: -; size: -; V: TRBV27; CDR3: ASSLGDTKYTQY
J: TRBJ1-6; D: TRBD1; size: few; V: TRBV12-3/TRBV12-4; CDR3: ASSLLAGGNSPLH
J: TRBJ1-6; D: -; size: -; V: TRBV20-1; CDR3: SARDRQAETYNSPLH
J: TRBJ1-1; D: -; size: -; V: TRBV2; CDR3: ASRLVLTEAF
J: TRBJ2-3; D: -; size: -; V: TRBV9; CDR3: ASSASGARLDTQY
J: TRBJ2-5; D: TRBD1; size: -; V: TRBV9; CDR3: ASSEWDRGHGETQY